The following is a T cell receptor beta chain sequence with its context. Its cognate antigen is unknown. The primer mix had 60 Vbeta and 13 Jbeta primers. In the original analysis: Some 9.9 million of about 80 million unique TCR beta chains were shared, per a later count. TCRdb keeps only in-frame clones here, not all; method: immunoSEQ multiplex PCR. That table furnishes V, J and clone size, whereas the DNA furnished D and trimming. The sample shows about 150,000 clones, 81% of them seen only once. The data belong to a study of cytomegalovirus exposure and HLA in healthy donors. At the level of the study: There were roughly 120 million unique TCR beta sequences, drawn from 200 million or so T cells, in an earlier analysis.

Regarding the study as a whole: Compared with the roughly 700-donor mean, an Asian-associated ancestry cluster reportedly had fewer N-insertions, according to a later analysis. V- and J-gene trimming in TCR beta was tied to a missense DCLRE1C variant by an analysis performed later.

Sequencing was carried out using PBMCs. The TCR sequence derives from a man aged 50 to 59 in good health and CMV-seropositive.

DNA of the CDR3: TGTGCCAGCAGTTACCCCCGGGGGGCCGACCCTCAGGATGGCTACACCTTC. Amino acid sequence: CASSYPRGADPQDGYTF. V is TRBV6-7 and J is TRBJ1-2; a weak D match, TRBD1 (6 bases). TRBV6-7 falls under the ORF class, with uncertain function. Trimming took 2 bases from V and 6 from J, leaving 22 bases between them. The CDR3 covers 17 residues.